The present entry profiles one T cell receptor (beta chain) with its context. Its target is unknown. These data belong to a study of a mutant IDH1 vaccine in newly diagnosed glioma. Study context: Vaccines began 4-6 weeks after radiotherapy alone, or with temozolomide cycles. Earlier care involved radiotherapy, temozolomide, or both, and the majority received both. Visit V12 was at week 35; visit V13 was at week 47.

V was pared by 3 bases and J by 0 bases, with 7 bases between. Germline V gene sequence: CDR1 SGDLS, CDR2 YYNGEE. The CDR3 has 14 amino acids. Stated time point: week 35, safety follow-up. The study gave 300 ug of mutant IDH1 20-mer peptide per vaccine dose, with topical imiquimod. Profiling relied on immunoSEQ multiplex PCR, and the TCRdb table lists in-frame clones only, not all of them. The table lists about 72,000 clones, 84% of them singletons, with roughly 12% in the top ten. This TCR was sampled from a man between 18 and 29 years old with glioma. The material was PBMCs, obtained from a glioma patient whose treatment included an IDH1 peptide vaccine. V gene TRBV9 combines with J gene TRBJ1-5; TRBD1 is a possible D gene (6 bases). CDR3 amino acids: CASSAQGSNQPQHF. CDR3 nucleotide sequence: TGTGCCAGCAGCGCACAGGGTAGCAATCAGCCCCAGCATTTT. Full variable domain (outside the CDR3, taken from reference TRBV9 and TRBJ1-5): DSGVTQTPKHLITATGQRVTLRCSPRSGDLSVYWYQQSLDQGLQFLIQYYNGEERAKGNILERFSAQQFPDLHSELNLSSLELGDSALYFCASSAQGSNQPQHFGDGTRLSIL.